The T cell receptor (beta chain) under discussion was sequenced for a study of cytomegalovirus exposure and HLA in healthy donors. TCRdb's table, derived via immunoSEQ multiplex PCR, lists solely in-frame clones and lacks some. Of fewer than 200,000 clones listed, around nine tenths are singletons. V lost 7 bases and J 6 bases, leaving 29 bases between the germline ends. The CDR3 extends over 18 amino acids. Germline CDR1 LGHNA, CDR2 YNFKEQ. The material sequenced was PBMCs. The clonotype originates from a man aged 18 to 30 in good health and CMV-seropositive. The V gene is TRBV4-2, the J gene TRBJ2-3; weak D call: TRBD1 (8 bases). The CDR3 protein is CASTPGGTGGGPQDTQYF. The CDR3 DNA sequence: TGTGCCAGCACCCCGGGGGGTACAGGGGGAGGCCCACAGGATACGCAGTATTTT.